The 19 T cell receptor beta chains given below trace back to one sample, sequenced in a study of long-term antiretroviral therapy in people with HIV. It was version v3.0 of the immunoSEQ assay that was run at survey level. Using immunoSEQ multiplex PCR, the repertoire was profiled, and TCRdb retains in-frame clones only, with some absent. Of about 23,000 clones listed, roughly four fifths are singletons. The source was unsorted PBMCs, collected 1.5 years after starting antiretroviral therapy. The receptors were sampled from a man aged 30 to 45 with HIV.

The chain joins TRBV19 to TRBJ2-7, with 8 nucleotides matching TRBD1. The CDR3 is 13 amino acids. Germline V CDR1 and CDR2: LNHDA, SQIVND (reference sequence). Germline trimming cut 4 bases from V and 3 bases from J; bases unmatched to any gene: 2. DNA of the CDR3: TGTGCCAGTAGTAGGGACAGGTTCTACGAGCAGTACTTC. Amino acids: CASSRDRFYEQYF.

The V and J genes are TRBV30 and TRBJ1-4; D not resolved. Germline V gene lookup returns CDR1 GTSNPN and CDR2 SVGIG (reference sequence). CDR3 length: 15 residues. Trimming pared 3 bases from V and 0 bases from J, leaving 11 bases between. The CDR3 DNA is TGTGCCTGGAGACCCGGCAGCTCAACTAATGAAAAACTGTTTTTT. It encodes CAWRPGSSTNEKLFF.

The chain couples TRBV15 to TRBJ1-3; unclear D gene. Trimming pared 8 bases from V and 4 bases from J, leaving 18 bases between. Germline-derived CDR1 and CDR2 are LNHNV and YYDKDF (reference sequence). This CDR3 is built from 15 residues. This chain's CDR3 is CATSRRVLSGNTIYF. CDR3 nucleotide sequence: TGTGCCACCTCCAGGCGAGTTTTATCCGGAAACACCATATATTTT.

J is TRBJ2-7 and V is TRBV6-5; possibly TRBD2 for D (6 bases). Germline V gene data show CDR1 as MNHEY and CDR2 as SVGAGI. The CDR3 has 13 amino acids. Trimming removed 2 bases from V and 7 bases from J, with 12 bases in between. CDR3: CASSYDSRGEQYF. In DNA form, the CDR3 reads TGTGCCAGCAGTTACGACTCCCGGGGGGAGCAGTACTTC.

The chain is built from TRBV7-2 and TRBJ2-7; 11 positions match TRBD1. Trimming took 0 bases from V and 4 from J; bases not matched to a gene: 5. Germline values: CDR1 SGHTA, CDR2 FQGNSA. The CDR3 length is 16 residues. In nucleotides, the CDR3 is TGTGCCAGCAGCTTAGCGGCTGGGACAGGGGGGTACGAGCAGTACTTC. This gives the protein CASSLAAGTGGYEQYF.

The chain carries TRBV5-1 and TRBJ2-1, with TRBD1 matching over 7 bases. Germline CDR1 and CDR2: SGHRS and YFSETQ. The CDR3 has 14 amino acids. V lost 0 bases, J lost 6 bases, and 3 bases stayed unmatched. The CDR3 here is CASSLGQGVNEQFF. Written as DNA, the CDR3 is TGCGCCAGCAGCTTGGGTCAGGGGGTCAATGAGCAGTTCTTC.

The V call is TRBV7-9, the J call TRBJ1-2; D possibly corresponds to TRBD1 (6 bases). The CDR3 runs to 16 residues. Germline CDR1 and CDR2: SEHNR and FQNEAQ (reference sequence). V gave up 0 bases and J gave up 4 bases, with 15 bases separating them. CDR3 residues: CASSLAGGTRSYGYTF. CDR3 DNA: TGTGCCAGCAGCTTAGCGGGAGGGACAAGATCCTATGGCTACACCTTC.

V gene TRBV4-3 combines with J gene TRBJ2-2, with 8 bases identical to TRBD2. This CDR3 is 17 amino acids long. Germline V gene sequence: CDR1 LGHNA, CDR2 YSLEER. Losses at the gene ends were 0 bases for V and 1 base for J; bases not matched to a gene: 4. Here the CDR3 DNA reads TGCGCCAGCAGCCAAGATTGGCTAGCGGGGAACACCGGGGAGCTGTTTTTT. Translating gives CASSQDWLAGNTGELFF.

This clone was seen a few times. In DNA form, the CDR3 reads TGCGCCAGCAGCCAAGATAGGTCCGGGGAGCTGTTTTTT. It encodes CASSQDRSGELFF. V usage is TRBV4-1 and J usage is TRBJ2-2, with unresolved D. Trimming took off 0 bases at V and 6 bases at J, with 5 bases between the two ends. The germline gives CDR1 MGHRA, CDR2 YSYEKL. The CDR3 is made up of 13 amino acids.

The CDR3 protein is CASSQVVQGRFPSREQYF. The CDR3 DNA is TGCGCCAGCAGCCAAGTGGTCCAGGGGCGGTTTCCCTCGAGAGAGCAGTACTTC. This sequence joins TRBV4-3 and TRBJ2-7; tentatively, D is TRBD1 (6 bases). CDR3 length equals 18 residues. Germline V gives CDR1 LGHNA, CDR2 YSLEER. V lost 1 base and J lost 7, with 26 bases in between.

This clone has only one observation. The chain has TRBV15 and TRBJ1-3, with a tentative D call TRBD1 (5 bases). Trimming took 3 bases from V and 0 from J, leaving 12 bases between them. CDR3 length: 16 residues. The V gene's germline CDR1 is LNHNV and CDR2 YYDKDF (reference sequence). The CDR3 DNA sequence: TGTGCCACCAGCAGTGGGGGACTTAGCTCTGGAAACACCATATATTTT. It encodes CATSSGGLSSGNTIYF.

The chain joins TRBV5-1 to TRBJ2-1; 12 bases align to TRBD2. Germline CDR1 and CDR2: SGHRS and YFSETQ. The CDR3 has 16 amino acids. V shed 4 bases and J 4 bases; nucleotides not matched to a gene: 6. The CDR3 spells CASSTRLAGVYNEQFF. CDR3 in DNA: TGCGCCAGCAGCACCCGACTAGCGGGGGTTTACAATGAGCAGTTCTTC. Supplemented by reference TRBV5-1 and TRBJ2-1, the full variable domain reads KAGVTQTPRYLIKTRGQQVTLSCSPISGHRSVSWYQQTPGQGLQFLFEYFSETQRNKGNFPGRFSGRQFSNSRSEMNVSTLELGDSALYLCASSTRLAGVYNEQFFGPGTRLTVL.

CDR3 protein: CASSQAQNTISGNTIYF. DNA of the CDR3: TGTGCCAGCAGCCAAGCCCAGAATACGATCTCTGGAAACACCATATATTTT. This chain links TRBV14 with TRBJ1-3; D remains unclear. The V gene's germline CDR1 is SGHDN and CDR2 FVKESK. V gave up 1 base and J gave up 0 bases, with 13 bases separating them. CDR3 length: 17 residues.

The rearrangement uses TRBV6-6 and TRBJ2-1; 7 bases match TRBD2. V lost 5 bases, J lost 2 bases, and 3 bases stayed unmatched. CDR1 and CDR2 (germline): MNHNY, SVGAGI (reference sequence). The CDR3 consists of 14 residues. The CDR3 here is CASSLAVPYNEQFF. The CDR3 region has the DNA TGTGCCAGCAGTCTAGCGGTCCCCTACAATGAGCAGTTCTTC.

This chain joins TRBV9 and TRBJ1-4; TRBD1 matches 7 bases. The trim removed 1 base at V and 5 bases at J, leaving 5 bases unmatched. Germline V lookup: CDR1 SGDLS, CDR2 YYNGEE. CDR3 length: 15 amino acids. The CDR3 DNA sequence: TGTGCCAGCAGCGTACGACAGGGTCAGAATGAAAAACTGTTTTTT. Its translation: CASSVRQGQNEKLFF.

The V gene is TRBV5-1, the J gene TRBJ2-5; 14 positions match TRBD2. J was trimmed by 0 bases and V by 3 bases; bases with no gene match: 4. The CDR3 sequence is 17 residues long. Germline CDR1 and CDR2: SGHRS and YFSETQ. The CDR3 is CASSSGLAGAHQETQYF. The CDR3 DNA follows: TGCGCCAGCAGCTCGGGACTAGCGGGAGCCCACCAAGAGACCCAGTACTTC.

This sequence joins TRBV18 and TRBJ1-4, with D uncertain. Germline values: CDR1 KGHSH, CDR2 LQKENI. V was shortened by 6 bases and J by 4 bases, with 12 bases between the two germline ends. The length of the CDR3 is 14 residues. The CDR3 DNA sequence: TGTGCCAGCTCCCAGAGGCAGCTTAATGAAAAACTGTTTTTT. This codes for CASSQRQLNEKLFF.

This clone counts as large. CDR3 sequence: CASSSWFSSYNEQFF. Written as DNA, the CDR3 is TGTGCCAGCAGCTCCTGGTTTAGCTCCTACAATGAGCAGTTCTTC. The chain uses TRBV5-6 and TRBJ2-1; no clear D. V gave up 3 bases and J gave up 0 bases, with 10 bases separating them. This CDR3 has 15 amino acids. The V gene's germline CDR1 is SGHDT and CDR2 YYEEEE.

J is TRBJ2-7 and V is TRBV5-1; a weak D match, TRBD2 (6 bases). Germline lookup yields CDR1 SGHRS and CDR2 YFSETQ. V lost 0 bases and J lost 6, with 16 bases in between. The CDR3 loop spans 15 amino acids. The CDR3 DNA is TGCGCCAGCAGCTTGGGTGCGGGGATAGGCCGCGAGCAGTACTTC. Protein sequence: CASSLGAGIGREQYF.